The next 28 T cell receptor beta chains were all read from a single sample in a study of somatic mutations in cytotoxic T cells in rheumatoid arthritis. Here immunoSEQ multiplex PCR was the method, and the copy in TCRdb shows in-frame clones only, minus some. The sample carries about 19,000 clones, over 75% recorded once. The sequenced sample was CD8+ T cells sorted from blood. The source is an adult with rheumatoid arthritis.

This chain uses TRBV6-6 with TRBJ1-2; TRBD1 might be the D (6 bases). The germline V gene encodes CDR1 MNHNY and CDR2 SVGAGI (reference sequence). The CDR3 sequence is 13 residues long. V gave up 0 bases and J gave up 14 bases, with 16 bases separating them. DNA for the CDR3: TGTGCCAGCAGTTACTCTGGGGGGGCTTTTTCTACCTTC. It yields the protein CASSYSGGAFSTF.

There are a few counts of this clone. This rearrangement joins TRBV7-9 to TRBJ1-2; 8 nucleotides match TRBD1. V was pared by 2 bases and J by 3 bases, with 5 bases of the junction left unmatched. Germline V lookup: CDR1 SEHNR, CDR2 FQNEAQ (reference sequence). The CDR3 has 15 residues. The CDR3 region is CASSLIQGQDYGYTF. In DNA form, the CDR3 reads TGTGCCAGCAGCTTAATCCAGGGACAGGACTATGGCTACACCTTC.

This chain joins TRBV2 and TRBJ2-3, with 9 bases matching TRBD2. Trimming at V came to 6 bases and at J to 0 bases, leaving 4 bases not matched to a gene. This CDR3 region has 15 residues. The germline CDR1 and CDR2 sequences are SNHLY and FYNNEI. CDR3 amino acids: CASRGTSLSTDTQYF. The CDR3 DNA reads TGTGCCAGCAGGGGGACTAGCCTTAGCACAGATACGCAGTATTTT.

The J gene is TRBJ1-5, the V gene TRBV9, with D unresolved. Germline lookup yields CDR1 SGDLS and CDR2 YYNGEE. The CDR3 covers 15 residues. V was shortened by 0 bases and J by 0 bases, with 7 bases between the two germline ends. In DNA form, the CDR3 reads TGTGCCAGCAGCGTAGCTGGATATAGCAATCAGCCCCAGCATTTT. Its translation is CASSVAGYSNQPQHF.

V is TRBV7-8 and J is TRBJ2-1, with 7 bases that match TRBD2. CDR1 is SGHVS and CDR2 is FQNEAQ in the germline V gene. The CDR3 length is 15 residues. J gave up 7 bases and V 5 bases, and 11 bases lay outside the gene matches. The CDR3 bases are TGTGCCAGCAGCGGGCGCCTGGGAGGGCCGAATGAGCAGTTCTTC. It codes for CASSGRLGGPNEQFF.

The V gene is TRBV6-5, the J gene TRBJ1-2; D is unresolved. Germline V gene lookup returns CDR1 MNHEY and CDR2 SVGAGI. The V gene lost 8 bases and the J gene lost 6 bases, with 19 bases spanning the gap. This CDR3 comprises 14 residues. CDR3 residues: CASGPPRARDGYTF. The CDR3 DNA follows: TGTGCCAGCGGTCCCCCGCGGGCGAGGGATGGCTACACCTTC.

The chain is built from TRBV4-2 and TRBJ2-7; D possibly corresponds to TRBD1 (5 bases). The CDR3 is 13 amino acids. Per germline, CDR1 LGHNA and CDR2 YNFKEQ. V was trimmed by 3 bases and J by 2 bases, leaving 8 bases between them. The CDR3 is CASSQGLPYEQYF. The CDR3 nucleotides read TGTGCCAGCAGCCAGGGGCTACCCTACGAGCAGTACTTC.

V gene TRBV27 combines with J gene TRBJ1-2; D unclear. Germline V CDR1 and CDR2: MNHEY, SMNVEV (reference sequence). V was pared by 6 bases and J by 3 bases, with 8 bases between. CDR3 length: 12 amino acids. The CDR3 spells CASREGYYGYTF. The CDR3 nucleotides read TGTGCCAGCAGGGAGGGTTACTATGGCTACACCTTC.

CDR3 sequence: CASSSTDTQYF. The DNA for the CDR3 is TGTGCCAGCAGCTCGACCGATACGCAGTATTTT. V and J are TRBV7-8 and TRBJ2-3; no reliable D call. With 4 bases removed from V and 6 bases from J, the gap between germline ends came to 5 bases. The CDR3 extends over 11 amino acids. CDR1 is SGHVS, CDR2 FQNEAQ, per germline.

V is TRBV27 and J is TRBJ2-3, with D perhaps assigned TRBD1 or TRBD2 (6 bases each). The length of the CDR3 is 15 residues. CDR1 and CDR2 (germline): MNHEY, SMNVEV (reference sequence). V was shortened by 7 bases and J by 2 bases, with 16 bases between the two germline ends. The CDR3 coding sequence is TGTGCCAGCACCTGGGGGGCCAGGTCCACAGATACGCAGTATTTT. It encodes CASTWGARSTDTQYF.

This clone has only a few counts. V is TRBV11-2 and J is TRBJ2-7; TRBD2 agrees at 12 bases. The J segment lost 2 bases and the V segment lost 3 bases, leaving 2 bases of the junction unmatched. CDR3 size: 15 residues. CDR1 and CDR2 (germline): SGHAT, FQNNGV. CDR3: CASSFASGRAYEQYF. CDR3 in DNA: TGTGCCAGCAGCTTTGCTAGCGGGAGGGCCTACGAGCAGTACTTC.

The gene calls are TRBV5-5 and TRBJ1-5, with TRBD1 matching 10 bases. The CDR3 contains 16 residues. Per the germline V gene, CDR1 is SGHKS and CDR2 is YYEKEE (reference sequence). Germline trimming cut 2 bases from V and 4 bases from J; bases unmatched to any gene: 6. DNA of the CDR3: TGTGCCAGCAGCTTTTCGGACAGGGGGAGGAATCAGCCCCAGCATTTT. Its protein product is CASSFSDRGRNQPQHF.

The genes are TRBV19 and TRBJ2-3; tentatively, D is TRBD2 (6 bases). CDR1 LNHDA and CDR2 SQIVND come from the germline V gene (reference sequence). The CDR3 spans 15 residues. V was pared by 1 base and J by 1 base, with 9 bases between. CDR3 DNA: TGTGCCAGTAGTATAGGCACGGGGGGCACAGATACGCAGTATTTT. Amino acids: CASSIGTGGTDTQYF.

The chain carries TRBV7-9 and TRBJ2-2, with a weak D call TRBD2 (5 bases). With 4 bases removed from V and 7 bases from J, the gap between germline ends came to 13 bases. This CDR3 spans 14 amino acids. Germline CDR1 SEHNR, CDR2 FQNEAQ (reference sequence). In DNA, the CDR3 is TGTGCCAGCAGCTCCACGGGGTCCGGCGGGGAGCTGTTTTTT. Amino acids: CASSSTGSGGELFF.

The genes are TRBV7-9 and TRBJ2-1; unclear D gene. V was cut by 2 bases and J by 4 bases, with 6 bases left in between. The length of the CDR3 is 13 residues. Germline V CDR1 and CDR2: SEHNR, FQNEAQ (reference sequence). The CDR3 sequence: CASSLNRYNEQFF. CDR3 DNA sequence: TGTGCCAGCAGCTTAAACAGATACAATGAGCAGTTCTTC.

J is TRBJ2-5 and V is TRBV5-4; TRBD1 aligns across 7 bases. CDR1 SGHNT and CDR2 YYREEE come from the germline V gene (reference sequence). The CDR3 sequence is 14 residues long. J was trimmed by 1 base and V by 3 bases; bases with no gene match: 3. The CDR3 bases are TGTGCCAGCAGCTACCGGGACAGCCAAGAGACCCAGTACTTC. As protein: CASSYRDSQETQYF.

The CDR3 DNA is TGTGCCACCAGCAGAGATCGAGATCCCGACAGGGATGGACCTGAAAAACTGTTTTTT. This gives the protein CATSRDRDPDRDGPEKLFF. The gene calls are TRBV15 and TRBJ1-4, with 7 bases lining up with TRBD1. The CDR3 consists of 19 residues. Germline assignment: CDR1 LNHNV and CDR2 YYDKDF (reference sequence). V lost 0 bases to trimming and J lost 7 bases; unmatched junction nucleotides: 17.

The CDR3 here is CASSYSIRDGYGYTF. DNA for the CDR3: TGTGCCAGCAGTTACTCGATCAGGGACGGCTATGGCTACACCTTC. The V and J genes are TRBV6-5 and TRBJ1-2; D perhaps matches TRBD1 (5 bases). Trimming took off 0 bases at V and 4 bases at J, with 12 bases between the two ends. This CDR3 has 15 amino acids. Germline-derived CDR1 and CDR2 are MNHEY and SVGAGI.

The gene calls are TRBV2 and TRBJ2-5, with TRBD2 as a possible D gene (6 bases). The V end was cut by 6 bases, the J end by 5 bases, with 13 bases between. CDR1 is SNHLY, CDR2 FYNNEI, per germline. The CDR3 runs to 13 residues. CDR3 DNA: TGTGCCAGCAGCCCTCCGGGGGAGGAGACCCAGTACTTC. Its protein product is CASSPPGEETQYF.

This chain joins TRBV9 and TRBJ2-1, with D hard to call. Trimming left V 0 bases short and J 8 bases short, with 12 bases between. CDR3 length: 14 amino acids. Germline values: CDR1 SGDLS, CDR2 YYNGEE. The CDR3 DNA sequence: TGTGCCAGCAGCGTAGATCCTAGTGTGGATGAGCAGTTCTTC. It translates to CASSVDPSVDEQFF. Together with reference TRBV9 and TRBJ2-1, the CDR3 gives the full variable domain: DSGVTQTPKHLITATGQRVTLRCSPRSGDLSVYWYQQSLDQGLQFLIQYYNGEERAKGNILERFSAQQFPDLHSELNLSSLELGDSALYFCASSVDPSVDEQFFGPGTRLTVL.

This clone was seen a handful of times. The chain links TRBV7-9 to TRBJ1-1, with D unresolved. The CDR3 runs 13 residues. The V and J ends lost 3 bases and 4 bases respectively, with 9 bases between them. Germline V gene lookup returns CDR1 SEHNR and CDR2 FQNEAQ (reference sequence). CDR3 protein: CASSLDGLTEAFF. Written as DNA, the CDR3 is TGTGCCAGCAGCTTGGACGGCCTCACTGAAGCTTTCTTT.

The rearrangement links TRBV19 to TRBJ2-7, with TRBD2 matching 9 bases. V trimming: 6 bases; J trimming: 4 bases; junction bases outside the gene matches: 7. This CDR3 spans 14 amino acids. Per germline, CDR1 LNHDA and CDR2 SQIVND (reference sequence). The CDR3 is CASSPGLAQYEQYF. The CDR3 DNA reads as TGTGCCAGTAGCCCGGGACTAGCACAATACGAGCAGTACTTC.

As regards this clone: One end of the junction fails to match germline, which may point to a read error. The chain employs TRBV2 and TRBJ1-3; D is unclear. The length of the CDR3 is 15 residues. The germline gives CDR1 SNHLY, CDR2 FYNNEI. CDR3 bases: TGTGCCAGCAATGAATTTTACAGCTCTGGAAACACCATATATTTT. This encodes CASNEFYSSGNTIYF.

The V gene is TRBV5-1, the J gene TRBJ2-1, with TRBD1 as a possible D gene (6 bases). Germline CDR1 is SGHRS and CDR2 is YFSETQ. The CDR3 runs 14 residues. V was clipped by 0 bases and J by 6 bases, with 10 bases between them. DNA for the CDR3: TGCGCCAGCAGCTTGGGGCAGGGGAGCAATGAGCAGTTCTTC. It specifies CASSLGQGSNEQFF.

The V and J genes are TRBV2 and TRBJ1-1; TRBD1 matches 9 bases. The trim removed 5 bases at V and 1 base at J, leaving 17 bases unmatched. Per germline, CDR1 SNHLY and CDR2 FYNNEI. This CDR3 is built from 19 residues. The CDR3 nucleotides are TGTGCCAGCAGTTGGAGGCTGACCGGGACAGGGTCCGGGAACACTGAAGCTTTCTTT. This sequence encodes CASSWRLTGTGSGNTEAFF.

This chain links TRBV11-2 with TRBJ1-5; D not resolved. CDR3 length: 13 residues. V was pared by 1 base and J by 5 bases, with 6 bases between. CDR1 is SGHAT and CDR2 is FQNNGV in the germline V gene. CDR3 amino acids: CASSLGHDQPQHF. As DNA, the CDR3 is TGTGCCAGCAGCTTAGGGCATGATCAGCCCCAGCATTTT.

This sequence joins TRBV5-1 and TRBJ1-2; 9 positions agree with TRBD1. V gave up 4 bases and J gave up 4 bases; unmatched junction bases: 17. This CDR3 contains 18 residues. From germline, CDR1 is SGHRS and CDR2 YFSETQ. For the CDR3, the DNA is TGCGCCAGCAGCCCGACAGGCGGGACAGGGCCGAGTGGCTATGGCTACACCTTC. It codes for CASSPTGGTGPSGYGYTF.

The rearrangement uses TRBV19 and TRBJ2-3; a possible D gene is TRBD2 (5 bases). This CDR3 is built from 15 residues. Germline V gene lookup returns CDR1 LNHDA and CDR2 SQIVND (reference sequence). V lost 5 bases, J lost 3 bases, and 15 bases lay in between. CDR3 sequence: CASSPTGSSTDTQYF. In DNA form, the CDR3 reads TGTGCCAGTAGTCCTACGGGAAGTTCGACAGATACGCAGTATTTT.